The present T cell receptor (beta chain) was sequenced within a study of blood T cell repertoires in COVID-19. The repertoire was sequenced with immunoSEQ multiplex PCR; TCRdb's copy has only in-frame clones and lacks some. The table has 350,000 or so clones, around nine tenths seen once; the top ten hold around 0.92%. With regard to this clone: Other DNA sequences within the sample encode an identical CDR3.

The clonotype comes from a woman in her 30s who had been exposed to COVID-19. The sequenced sample consisted of PBMCs or T cells enriched from blood (not recorded which).

The CDR3 region has the DNA TGTGCCAGCTCCCGAGGACTAGCGGCCACAGATACGCAGTATTTT. This gives the protein CASSRGLAATDTQYF. The chain has TRBV28 and TRBJ2-3, with TRBD2 identical over 10 bases. With V trimmed by 8 bases and J by 2 bases, 7 bases remained unmatched. Per germline, CDR1 MDHEN and CDR2 SYDVKM. The CDR3 covers 15 residues.